The T cell receptor beta chain under discussion was sequenced for a study of blood T cell repertoires in COVID-19. Study overall: Spain, Italy and the United States supplied samples that represented acute and convalescent COVID-19. Sources were T cells, B-cell-depleted T cells, or PBMCs; the material itself was cDNA or gDNA.

How the authors handled the data: Reference gene primer amplification gave estimated nucleated cell counts. Here immunoSEQ multiplex PCR was the method, and the copy in TCRdb shows in-frame clones only, minus some. V and J calls and clone size follow that table, whereas D and trimming were derived from the DNA. The table shows 200,000 to 300,000 clones, with around 83% occurring only once. CDR3 length equals 13 residues. Trimming took off 3 bases at V and 9 bases at J, with 10 bases between the two ends. Looked up from germline, CDR1 is SGDLS and CDR2 is YYNGEE. The chain employs TRBV9 and TRBJ1-6, with D perhaps TRBD1 (5 bases). The origin of this receptor is an older woman with active or convalescent COVID-19. The specimen sequenced was peripheral blood. The CDR3 sequence is CASSATGVSPLHF. In DNA, the CDR3 is TGTGCCAGCAGCGCGACGGGGGTTTCACCCCTCCACTTT.